Here is one TCR beta chain with its context. The target antigen is unknown. Assay used: immunoSEQ multiplex PCR; TCRdb lists only in-frame clones, some missing. The top ten hold about 20% of the sample, which has more than 35,000 clones, around 82% seen once. The data belong to a study of OX40 agonist ivuxolimab in advanced cancers. The overall study: A partial response was reached by three patients: one with hepatocellular carcinoma and two with cutaneous melanoma. General study results and limits: In general, CD8+ T cells held more expanded clones than CD4+ did, on average. Clonal expansion was seen in CD4+ and CD8+ blood T cells by week 6 at 0.1 to 3.0 mg/kg.

Patients had blood sampled at baseline and again on cycle 4 day 1 and cycle 7 day 1. Germline CDR1 and CDR2: SNHLY and FYNNEI. Trimming took 1 base from V and 2 from J, leaving 10 bases between them. CDR3 length: 15 residues. The material sequenced was CD4+ or CD8+ T cells sorted from blood, taken in a trial of the OX40 agonist ivuxolimab. The chain is built from TRBV2 and TRBJ2-3; the D is unclear. The receptor comes from an adult with an advanced solid tumor such as melanoma, head and neck, liver or kidney cancer. The CDR3 region has the DNA TGTGCCAGCAGTGAAGGGCGGTTGATCACAGATACGCAGTATTTT. This codes for CASSEGRLITDTQYF.